The entry below describes one T cell receptor beta chain. Its antigen remains undetermined. Base qualities are missing; no much larger clone stands one base away. V lost 4 bases and J lost 2 bases; the stretch between them is 9 bases long. The germline V gene yields SQVTM for CDR1 and ANQGSEA for CDR2. The CDR3 runs 12 amino acids, cysteine and phenylalanine included. Left in the record is the CDR3 DNA by itself, 36 bases read in frame from the first base. The sample comes from a study of CD8+ T cells in alopecia areata (dated by TCRdb to 2016 to 2019). Looking at the study overall: To study T cell clonal expansion in alopecia areata, the researchers applied high-throughput TCRbeta sequencing to both the C3H/HeJ mouse model and human patients. Clonality in the scalp was compared among normal scalp (n=4), patchy alopecia areata scalp (n=8), and alopecia totalis/universalis scalp (n=8). Amplification of TCRbeta CDR3 regions was done by immunoSEQ multiplex PCR using 35 Vbeta forward primers and 13 Jbeta reverse primers. RNA was obtained with the PAXgene miRNA kit for fixed scalp, the miRNeasy kit for PBMCs, and the RNeasy kit for mouse skin. In humans, TCRbeta sequencing was performed on scalp tissue and on sorted CD4+ and CD8+ peripheral blood T cells from healthy controls and from patients with patchy or totalis/universalis alopecia areata.

From alopecia areata patients, peripheral blood was collected along with lesional scalp punch biopsies. PBMCs were isolated by density centrifugation and stained for CD3, CD4 and CD8, and CD4+ and CD8+ T cells were sorted on a FACSAria. Untreated alopecia areata patients were recruited as part of a multicenter biomarker study. For five or six biomarker-study patients, blood CD8+ T cells were further sorted into NKG2D-low and NKG2D-high fractions. Library construction relied on the immunoSEQ multiplex PCR assay. RNA was extracted from all samples and reverse transcribed into cDNA, which served as template for TCR sequencing. SuperScript III was used to make first-strand cDNA, primed with a 2:1 mix of oligo-dT and random hexamers. A synthetic immune receptor repertoire was used to assess amplification bias, and residual bias was removed computationally. The authors' analysis ran thus. Raw reads were preprocessed for error removal, and CDR3 was defined according to IMGT conventions as running from the conserved cysteine to phenylalanine. Clonality was calculated as 1 minus Shannon entropy normalized by log2 of the number of productive unique TCRs. Whether each scalp clone was CD4 or CD8 was inferred by checking scalp TCRbeta sequences against the CD4 and CD8 repertoires from sorted blood. The source is immuneACCESS, and TCRdb retained only in-frame sequences with V and J called. Part of the clones is not carried over; for the studies checked, unresolved V genes explain less than half of this, and the remainder is unexplained. The V and J calls and the clone size are those of that table, but D and trimming were determined from the DNA. Here the sample has roughly 30,000 clones; roughly 58% occur a single time. 18% of the sample comes from the top ten.

Study-wide findings and limitations: Resident alphabeta T cells in normal human skin are also sequenced, complicating scalp TCR repertoire analysis, unlike mouse skin dominated by gammadelta T cells. Higher clonality and more expanded CD8+ clones were observed in lesional scalp than in normal scalp, particularly in alopecia totalis/universalis, a finding suggestive of antigenic drive. Compared with mice, TCR sequences shared between patients were less clear, possibly partly because of HLA diversity across the patient population.

The clonotype comes from a human donor with alopecia areata. The receptor chain draws on TRBV29-1 and TRBJ2-7; perhaps TRBD1 is the D gene, with 6 bases matching. Sample: NKG2D-high CD8+ T cells sorted from blood. This sample's cell subset or site label indicates: sorted CD8+ NKG2D-high blood T cells. The sequence in DNA is TGCAGCGTTGGGGCAGGGGCCTACGAGCAGTACTTC. Translated, it reads CSVGAGAYEQYF.